This T cell receptor beta chain was identified during a study of OX40 agonist ivuxolimab in advanced cancers. Repertoires were generated with immunoSEQ multiplex PCR, while TCRdb's copy carries only in-frame clones and drops some. The top ten clones hold roughly 7.1% of a sample with 75,000 to 80,000 clones, under 90% of them seen once. The CDR3 loop spans 13 amino acids. V dropped 5 bases and J dropped 7; count of bases not matched to a gene: 7. CDR1 and CDR2 (germline): SGHTA, FQGNSA. This clone was counted a single time. Sequenced here: CD4+ or CD8+ T cells sorted from blood, sampled in a trial of the OX40 agonist ivuxolimab. The chain employs TRBV7-2 and TRBJ1-1, with 7 bases aligning to TRBD1. This clonotype was sampled from an adult with an advanced solid tumor such as melanoma, head and neck, liver or kidney cancer. CDR3 DNA: TGTGCCAGCAGCCCGACTCGGACAGGTGAAGCTTTCTTT. This gives the protein CASSPTRTGEAFF.